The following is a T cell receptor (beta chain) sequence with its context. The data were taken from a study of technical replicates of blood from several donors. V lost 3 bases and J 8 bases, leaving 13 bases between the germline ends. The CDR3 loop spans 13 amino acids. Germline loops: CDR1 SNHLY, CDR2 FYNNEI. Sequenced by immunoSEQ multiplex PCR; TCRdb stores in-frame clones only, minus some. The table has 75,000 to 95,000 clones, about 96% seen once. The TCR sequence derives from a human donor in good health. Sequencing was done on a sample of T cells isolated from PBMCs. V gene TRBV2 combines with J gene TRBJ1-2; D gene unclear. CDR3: CASSDTPPGGYTF. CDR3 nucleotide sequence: TGTGCCAGCAGTGACACTCCGCCGGGGGGCTACACCTTC.